A selection of T cell receptor beta chains follows, all from one sample in a study of shared clonotypes between healthy human individuals. Here immunoSEQ multiplex PCR was the method, and the copy in TCRdb shows in-frame clones only, minus some. Of millions of clones in the sample, roughly 96% were seen once. Sequenced sample: naive CD4+ T cells sorted from blood. The receptors stem from a young man in good health. The CDR3 runs from the conserved cysteine through the conserved F or W. Fields, in order: V gene, D gene, clone size, J gene, CDR3 protein, CDR3 DNA. The D gene is left open where the match is weak. Some rows mark clone size as missing; the rest say once, few, many or name a class of expanded clone.

TRBV5-1	TRBD1	.	TRBJ2-7	CASSLVGTGGYEQYF	TGCGCCAGCAGCTTGGTAGGGACAGGGGGCTACGAGCAGTACTTC
TRBV7-2	TRBD1	.	TRBJ1-2	CASSLAFGTGGDNFNYGYTF	TGTGCCAGCAGCTTAGCGTTCGGGACAGGGGGCGATAATTTTAACTATGGCTACACCTTC
TRBV5-6	TRBD1	once	TRBJ2-1	CASSELGQGPNEQFF	TGTGCCAGCAGTGAGCTCGGACAGGGCCCCAATGAGCAGTTCTTC
TRBV6-5	TRBD2	.	TRBJ2-3	CASRLAGGGDTQYF	TGTGCCAGCAGATTAGCGGGAGGTGGAGATACGCAGTATTTT
TRBV6-1	TRBD1	.	TRBJ1-6	CASRFSGQGNSPLHF	TGTGCCAGCAGGTTTAGCGGACAGGGTAATTCACCCCTCCACTTT
TRBV5-6	.	.	TRBJ2-2	CASSGTGTTNTGELFF	TGTGCCAGCAGCGGAACCGGGACAACGAACACCGGGGAGCTGTTTTTT
TRBV7-2	.	.	TRBJ2-5	CASSLLAGGQETQYF	TGTGCCAGCAGCTTGCTCGCTGGAGGGCAAGAGACCCAGTACTTC
TRBV7-3	.	.	TRBJ2-7	CASSRTQGSEQYF	TGTGCCAGCAGCCGTACGCAGGGGAGCGAGCAGTACTTC
TRBV5-4	.	.	TRBJ1-3	CASRSAGSGNTIYF	TGTGCCAGCAGGTCAGCGGGCTCTGGAAACACCATATATTTT
TRBV30	TRBD2	.	TRBJ2-1	CAWTSGSSSYNEQFF	TGTGCCTGGACTAGCGGTTCCAGCTCCTACAATGAGCAGTTCTTC
TRBV19	TRBD1	.	TRBJ1-3	CASAGTGGVRAGNTIYF	TGTGCCAGTGCCGGGACAGGGGGCGTTCGTGCTGGAAACACCATATATTTT
TRBV5-1	TRBD2	.	TRBJ2-2	CASSLATSGSRTGELFF	TGCGCCAGCAGCTTGGCGACTAGCGGGAGCAGGACCGGGGAGCTGTTTTTT
TRBV10-3	TRBD1	.	TRBJ2-6	CASEDRAGANVLTF	TGTGCCAGCGAAGACAGGGCTGGGGCCAACGTCCTGACTTTC
TRBV5-8	TRBD2	.	TRBJ2-5	CASSPGLAGSQETQYF	TGTGCCAGCAGCCCGGGACTAGCGGGATCCCAAGAGACCCAGTACTTC
TRBV6-5	.	.	TRBJ2-7	CASSTGPPYEQYF	TGTGCCAGCAGTACTGGGCCTCCCTACGAGCAGTACTTC
TRBV29-1	TRBD2	.	TRBJ2-7	CSVIAGGPNEQYF	TGCAGCGTTATAGCGGGAGGGCCAAACGAGCAGTACTTC
TRBV2	.	.	TRBJ1-2	CASGSTEISYGYTF	TGTGCCAGCGGGTCTACAGAAATCTCCTATGGCTACACCTTC